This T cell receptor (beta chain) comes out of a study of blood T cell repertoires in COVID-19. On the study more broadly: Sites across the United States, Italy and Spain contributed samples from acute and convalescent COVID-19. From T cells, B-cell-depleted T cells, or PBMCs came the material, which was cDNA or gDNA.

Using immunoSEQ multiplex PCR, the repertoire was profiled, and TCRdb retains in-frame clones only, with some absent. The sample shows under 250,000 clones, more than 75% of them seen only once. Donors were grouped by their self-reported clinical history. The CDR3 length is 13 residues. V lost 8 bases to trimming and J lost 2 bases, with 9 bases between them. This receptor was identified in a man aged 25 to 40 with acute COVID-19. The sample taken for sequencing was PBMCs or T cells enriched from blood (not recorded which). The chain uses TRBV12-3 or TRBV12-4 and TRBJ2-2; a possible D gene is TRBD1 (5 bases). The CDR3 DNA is TGTGCCAGCCAGGGAAAAAACACCGGGGAGCTGTTTTTT. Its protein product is CASQGKNTGELFF.